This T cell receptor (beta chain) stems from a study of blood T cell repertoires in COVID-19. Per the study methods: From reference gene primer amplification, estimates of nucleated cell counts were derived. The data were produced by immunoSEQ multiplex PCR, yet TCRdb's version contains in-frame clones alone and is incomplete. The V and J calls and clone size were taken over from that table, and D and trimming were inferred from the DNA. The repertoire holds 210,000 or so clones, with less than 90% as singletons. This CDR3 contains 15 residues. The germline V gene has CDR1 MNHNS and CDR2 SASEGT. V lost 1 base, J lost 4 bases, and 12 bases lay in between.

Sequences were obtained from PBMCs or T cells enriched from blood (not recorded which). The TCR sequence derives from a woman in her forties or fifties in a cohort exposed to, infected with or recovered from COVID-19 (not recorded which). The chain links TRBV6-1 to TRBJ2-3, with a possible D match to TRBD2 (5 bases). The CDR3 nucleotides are TGTGCCAGCAGTGAAGAGGCGCGGGCCCCAGATACGCAGTATTTT. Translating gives CASSEEARAPDTQYF.